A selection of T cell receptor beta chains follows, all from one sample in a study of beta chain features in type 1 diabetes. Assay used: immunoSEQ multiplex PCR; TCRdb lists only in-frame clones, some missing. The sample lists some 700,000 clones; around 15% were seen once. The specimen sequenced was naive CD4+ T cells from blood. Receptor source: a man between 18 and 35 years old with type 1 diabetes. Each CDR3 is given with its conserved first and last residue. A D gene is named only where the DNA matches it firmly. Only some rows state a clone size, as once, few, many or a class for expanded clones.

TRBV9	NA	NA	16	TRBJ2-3	CASSVPAEGYTDTQYF	TGTGCCAGCAGCGTCCCAGCGGAGGGATACACAGATACGCAGTATTTT
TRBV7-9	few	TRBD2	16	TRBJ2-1	CASSFPGTSDTNEQFF	TGTGCCAGCAGCTTCCCCGGGACTAGTGACACTAATGAGCAGTTCTTC
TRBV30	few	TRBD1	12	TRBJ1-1	CARQGMNTEAFF	TGTGCCCGACAGGGGATGAACACTGAAGCTTTCTTT
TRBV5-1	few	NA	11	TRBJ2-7	CASSFEYEQYF	TGCGCCAGCAGCTTCGAGTACGAGCAGTACTTC
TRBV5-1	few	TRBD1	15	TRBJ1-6	CASSLETGGRSPLHF	TGCGCCAGCAGCTTGGAGACAGGGGGCAGATCACCCCTCCACTTT
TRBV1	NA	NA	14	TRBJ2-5	CTRLGTPARGTQYF	TGCACCCGACTCGGGACCCCCGCACGCGGGACCCAGTACTTC
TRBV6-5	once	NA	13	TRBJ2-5	CASSYRGRETQYF	TGTGCCAGCAGTTACAGGGGAAGAGAGACCCAGTACTTC
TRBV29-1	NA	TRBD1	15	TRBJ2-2	CSVGATGENTGELFF	TGCAGCGTGGGGGCGACAGGGGAGAACACCGGGGAGCTGTTTTTT
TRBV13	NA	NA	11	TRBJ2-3	CASSFPDTQYF	TGTGCCAGCAGCTTCCCAGATACGCAGTATTTT
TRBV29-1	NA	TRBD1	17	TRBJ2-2	CSVEGLGGQGITGELFF	TGCAGCGTTGAAGGCCTGGGGGGACAGGGAATTACCGGGGAGCTGTTTTTT
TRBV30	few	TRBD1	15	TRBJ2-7	CAWSKPGQGWVEQYF	TGTGCCTGGAGTAAACCGGGACAGGGATGGGTCGAGCAGTACTTC
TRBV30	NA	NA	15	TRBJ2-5	CAWRTNPDGGETQYF	TGTGCCTGGAGAACGAACCCGGACGGCGGCGAGACCCAGTACTTC
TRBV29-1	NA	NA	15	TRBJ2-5	CSVVWNNRDQETQYF	TGCAGCGTTGTTTGGAACAATAGGGATCAAGAGACCCAGTACTTC
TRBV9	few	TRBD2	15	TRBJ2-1	CASSASGLDYNEQFF	TGTGCCAGCAGCGCGTCGGGACTAGACTACAATGAGCAGTTCTTC
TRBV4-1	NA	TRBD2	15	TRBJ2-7	CASRGLAGGSYEQYF	TGCGCCAGCAGGGGGCTCGCGGGGGGTTCCTACGAGCAGTACTTC
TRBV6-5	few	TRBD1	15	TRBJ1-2	CASSYGDRPNYGYTF	TGTGCCAGCAGTTACGGGGACAGGCCGAACTATGGCTACACCTTC
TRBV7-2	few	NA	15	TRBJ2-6	CASSQDYSGANVLTF	TGTGCCAGCAGCCAAGACTACTCTGGGGCCAACGTCCTGACTTTC
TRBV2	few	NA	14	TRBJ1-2	CASREGRDLIGYTF	TGTGCCAGCCGGGAGGGCAGGGACTTGATTGGCTACACCTTC
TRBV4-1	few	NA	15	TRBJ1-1	CASSQDARGETEAFF	TGCGCCAGCAGCCAAGACGCGCGGGGGGAGACTGAAGCTTTCTTT
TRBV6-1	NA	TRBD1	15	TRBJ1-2	CASSGDRRLNYGYTF	TGTGCCAGCAGTGGGGACAGGCGACTAAACTATGGCTACACCTTC
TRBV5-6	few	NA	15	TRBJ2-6	CASSLVGSGANVLTF	TGTGCCAGCAGCTTGGTCGGCTCTGGGGCCAACGTCCTGACTTTC
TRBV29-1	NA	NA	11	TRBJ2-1	CSVRGPNEQFF	TGCAGCGTTCGGGGTCCCAATGAGCAGTTCTTC
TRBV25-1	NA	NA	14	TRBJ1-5	CASSGGWENQPQHF	TGTGCCAGCAGTGGGGGGTGGGAGAATCAGCCCCAGCATTTT
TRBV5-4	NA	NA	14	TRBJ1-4	CASSPGQGREKLFF	TGTGCCAGCAGCCCGGGGCAAGGACGCGAAAAACTGTTTTTT
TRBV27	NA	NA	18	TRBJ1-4	CASSLRRTGPDQNEKLFF	TGTGCCAGCAGTTTAAGGCGGACGGGGCCAGATCAGAATGAAAAACTGTTTTTT
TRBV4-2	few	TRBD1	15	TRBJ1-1	CASSQGGTGNTEAFF	TGTGCCAGCAGCCAAGGCGGGACAGGGAACACTGAAGCTTTCTTT
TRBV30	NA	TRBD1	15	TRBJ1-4	CAWSVSGQGNEKLFF	TGTGCCTGGAGTGTATCAGGACAGGGGAATGAAAAACTGTTTTTT
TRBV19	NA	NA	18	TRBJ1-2	CASCTSRGNRANNYGYTF	TGTGCCAGTTGCACTTCGCGGGGCAATCGGGCCAATAACTATGGCTACACCTTC
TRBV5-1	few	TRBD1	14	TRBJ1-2	CASSPGQGDGGYTF	TGCGCCAGCAGCCCGGGACAGGGTGATGGTGGCTACACCTTC
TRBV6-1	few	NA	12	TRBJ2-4	CASRAEGNIQYF	TGTGCCAGCAGGGCGGAAGGGAACATTCAGTACTTC
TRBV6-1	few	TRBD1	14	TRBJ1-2	CASSEASFPGGLTF	TGTGCCAGCAGTGAAGCGAGTTTCCCAGGGGGCCTCACCTTC
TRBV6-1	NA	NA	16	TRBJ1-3	CASSEVNSRSGNTIYF	TGTGCCAGCAGTGAAGTGAACAGTCGCTCTGGAAACACCATATATTTT
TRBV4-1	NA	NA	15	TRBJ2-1	CASSQLTSSYNEQFF	TGCGCCAGCAGCCAATTGACCTCCTCCTACAATGAGCAGTTCTTC
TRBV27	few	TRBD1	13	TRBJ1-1	CASSTDRGTEAFF	TGTGCCAGCAGCACCGACAGGGGCACTGAAGCTTTCTTT
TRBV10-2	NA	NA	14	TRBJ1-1	CASSENRRNTEAFF	TGCGCCAGCAGTGAGAATAGACGGAACACTGAAGCTTTCTTT
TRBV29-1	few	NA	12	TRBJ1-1	CSADRGDTEAFF	TGCAGCGCCGATAGGGGGGACACTGAAGCTTTCTTT
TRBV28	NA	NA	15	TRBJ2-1	CASTTGTNYYNEQFF	TGTGCCAGCACCACAGGCACCAACTATTACAATGAGCAGTTCTTC
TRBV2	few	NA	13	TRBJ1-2	CASSDQGVDGYTF	TGTGCCAGCAGCGACCAGGGTGTTGATGGCTACACCTTC
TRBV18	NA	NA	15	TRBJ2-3	CASSLREGSTDTQYF	TGTGCCAGCTCACTCCGGGAAGGGTCGACAGATACGCAGTATTTT
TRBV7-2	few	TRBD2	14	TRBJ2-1	CASRSGGAYNEQFF	TGTGCCAGCAGGAGCGGGGGGGCCTACAATGAGCAGTTCTTC
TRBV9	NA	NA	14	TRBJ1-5	CASSGTGFNQPQHF	TGTGCCAGCAGCGGAACAGGGTTCAATCAACCCCAGCATTTT
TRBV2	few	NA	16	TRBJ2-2	CASSGSVAPNTGELFF	TGTGCCAGCAGTGGGAGCGTAGCCCCGAACACCGGGGAGCTGTTTTTT
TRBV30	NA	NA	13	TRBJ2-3	CAWRRTGIDTQYF	TGTGCCTGGCGCAGGACGGGGATAGATACGCAGTATTTT
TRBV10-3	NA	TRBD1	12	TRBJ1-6	CAIQGANSPLHF	TGTGCCATCCAGGGGGCGAATTCACCCCTCCACTTT
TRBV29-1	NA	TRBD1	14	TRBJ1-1	CSVVVGGGYTEAFF	TGCAGCGTTGTTGTGGGAGGGGGCTACACTGAAGCTTTCTTT
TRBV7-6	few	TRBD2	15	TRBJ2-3	CASSSLGAGADTQYF	TGTGCCAGCAGCTCCCTCGGCGCGGGGGCAGATACGCAGTATTTT
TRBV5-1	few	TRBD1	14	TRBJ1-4	CASRRDRENEKLFF	TGCGCCAGCCGCAGGGACAGGGAGAATGAAAAACTGTTTTTT
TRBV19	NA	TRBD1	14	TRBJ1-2	CASGRDRSNYGYTF	TGTGCCAGTGGCCGGGACAGATCTAACTATGGCTACACCTTC
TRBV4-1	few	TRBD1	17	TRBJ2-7	CASSPGVTGTASYEQYF	TGCGCCAGCAGCCCAGGCGTAACCGGGACAGCTTCCTACGAGCAGTACTTC
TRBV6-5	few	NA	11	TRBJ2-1	CASSYSTQQFF	TGTGCCAGCAGTTACTCGACTCAGCAGTTCTTC
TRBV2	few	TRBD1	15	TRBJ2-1	CASSPGTGTYNEQFF	TGTGCCAGCAGCCCCGGGACAGGGACCTACAATGAGCAGTTCTTC
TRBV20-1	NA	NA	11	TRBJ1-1	CSEGENTEAFF	TGCAGTGAGGGCGAGAACACTGAAGCTTTCTTT
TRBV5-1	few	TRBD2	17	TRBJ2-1	CASSLTILAGSYNEQFF	TGCGCCAGCAGCTTGACCATACTAGCGGGGTCTTACAATGAGCAGTTCTTC
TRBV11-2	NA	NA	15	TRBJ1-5	CASSLVGGGDQPQHF	TGTGCCAGCAGCTTAGTAGGGGGTGGTGATCAGCCCCAGCATTTT
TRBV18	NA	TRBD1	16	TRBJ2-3	CASSYVTGGNTDTQYF	TGTGCCAGCTCCTACGTTACAGGGGGTAACACAGATACGCAGTATTTT